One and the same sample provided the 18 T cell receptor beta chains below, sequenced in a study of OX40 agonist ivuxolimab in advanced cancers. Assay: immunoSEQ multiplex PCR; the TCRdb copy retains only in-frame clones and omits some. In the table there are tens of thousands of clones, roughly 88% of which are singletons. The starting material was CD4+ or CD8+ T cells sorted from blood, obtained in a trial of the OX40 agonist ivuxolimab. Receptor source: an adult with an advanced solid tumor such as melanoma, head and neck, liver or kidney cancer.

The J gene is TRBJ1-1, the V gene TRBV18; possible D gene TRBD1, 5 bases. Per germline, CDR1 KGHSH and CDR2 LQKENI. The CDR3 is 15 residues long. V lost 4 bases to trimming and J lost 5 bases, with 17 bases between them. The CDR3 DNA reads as TGTGCCAGCTCACGGCCGGGACCAGGTGGGACTGAAGCTTTCTTT. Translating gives CASSRPGPGGTEAFF.

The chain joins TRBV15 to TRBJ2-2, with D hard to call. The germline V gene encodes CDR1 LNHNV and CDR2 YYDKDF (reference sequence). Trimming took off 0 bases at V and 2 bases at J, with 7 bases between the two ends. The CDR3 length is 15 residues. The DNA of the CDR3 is TGTGCCACCAGCAGAGATCTGCAAAACACCGGGGAGCTGTTTTTT. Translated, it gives CATSRDLQNTGELFF.

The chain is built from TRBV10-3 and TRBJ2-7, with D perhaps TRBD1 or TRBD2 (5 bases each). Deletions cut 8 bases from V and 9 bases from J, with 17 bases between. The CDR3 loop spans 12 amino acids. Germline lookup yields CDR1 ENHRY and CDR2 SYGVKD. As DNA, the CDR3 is TGTGCCATCGGGGACCCCGGGAACGGGCAGTACTTC. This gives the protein CAIGDPGNGQYF.

The CDR3 sequence is CASSPSNGELFF. The CDR3 nucleotides are TGTGCCAGCAGCCCCAGCAACGGGGAGCTGTTTTTT. This chain joins TRBV11-2 and TRBJ2-2; D uncertain. Germline CDR1 is SGHAT and CDR2 is FQNNGV. The CDR3 is 12 residues long. Trimming left V 5 bases short and J 7 bases short, with 8 bases between.

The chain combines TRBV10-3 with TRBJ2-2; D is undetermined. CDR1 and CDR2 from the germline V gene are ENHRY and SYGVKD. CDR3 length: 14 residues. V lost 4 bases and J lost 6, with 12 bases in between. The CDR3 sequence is CAISGQVGSGELFF. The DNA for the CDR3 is TGTGCCATCAGTGGCCAAGTCGGGTCCGGGGAGCTGTTTTTT.

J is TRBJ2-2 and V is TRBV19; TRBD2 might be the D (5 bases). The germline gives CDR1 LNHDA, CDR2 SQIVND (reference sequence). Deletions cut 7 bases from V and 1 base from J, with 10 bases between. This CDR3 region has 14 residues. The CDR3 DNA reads TGTGCCAGTAAGGACTCCCAGAACACCGGGGAGCTGTTTTTT. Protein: CASKDSQNTGELFF.

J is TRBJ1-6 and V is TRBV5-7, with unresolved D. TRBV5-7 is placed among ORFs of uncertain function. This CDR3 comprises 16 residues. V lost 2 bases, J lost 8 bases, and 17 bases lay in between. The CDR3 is CASSLTKGGIDSPLHF. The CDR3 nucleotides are TGTGCCAGCAGCTTAACGAAGGGAGGGATTGATTCACCCCTCCACTTT.

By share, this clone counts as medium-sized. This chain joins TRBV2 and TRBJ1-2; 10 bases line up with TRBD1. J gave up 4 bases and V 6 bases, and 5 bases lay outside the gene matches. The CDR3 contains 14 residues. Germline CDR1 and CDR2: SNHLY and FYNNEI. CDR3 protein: CASRPGQGFYGYTF. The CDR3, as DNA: TGTGCCAGCAGGCCGGGACAGGGGTTCTATGGCTACACCTTC.

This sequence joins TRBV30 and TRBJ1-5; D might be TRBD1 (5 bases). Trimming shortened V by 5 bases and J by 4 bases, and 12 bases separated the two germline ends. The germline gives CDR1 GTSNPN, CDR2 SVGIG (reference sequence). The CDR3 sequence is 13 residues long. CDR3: CAWAAGGNQPQHF. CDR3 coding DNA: TGTGCCTGGGCCGCCGGGGGTAATCAGCCCCAGCATTTT.

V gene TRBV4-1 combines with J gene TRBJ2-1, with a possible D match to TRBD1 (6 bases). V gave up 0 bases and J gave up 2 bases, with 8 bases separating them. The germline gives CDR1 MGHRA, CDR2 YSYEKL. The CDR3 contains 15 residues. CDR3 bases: TGCGCCAGCAGCCAAGACAGGGGTGCCTACAATGAGCAGTTCTTC. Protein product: CASSQDRGAYNEQFF.

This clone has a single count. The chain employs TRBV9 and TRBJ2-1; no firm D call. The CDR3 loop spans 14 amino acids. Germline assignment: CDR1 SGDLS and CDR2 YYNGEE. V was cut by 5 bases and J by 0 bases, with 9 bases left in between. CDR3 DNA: TGTGCCAGCAGTCCCACAGTCTCCTACAATGAGCAGTTCTTC. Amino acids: CASSPTVSYNEQFF.

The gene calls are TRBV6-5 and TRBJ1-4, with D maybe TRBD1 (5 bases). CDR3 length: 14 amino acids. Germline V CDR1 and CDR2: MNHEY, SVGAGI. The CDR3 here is CAAKEGTGHEKLFF. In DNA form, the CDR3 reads TGTGCAGCGAAAGAGGGGACGGGCCATGAAAAACTGTTTTTT.

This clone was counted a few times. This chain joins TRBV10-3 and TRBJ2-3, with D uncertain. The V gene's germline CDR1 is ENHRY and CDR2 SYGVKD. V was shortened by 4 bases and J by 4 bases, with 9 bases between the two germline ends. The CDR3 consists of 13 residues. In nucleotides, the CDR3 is TGTGCCATCAGTGGAGTTTCGGCAGATACGCAGTATTTT. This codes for CAISGVSADTQYF.

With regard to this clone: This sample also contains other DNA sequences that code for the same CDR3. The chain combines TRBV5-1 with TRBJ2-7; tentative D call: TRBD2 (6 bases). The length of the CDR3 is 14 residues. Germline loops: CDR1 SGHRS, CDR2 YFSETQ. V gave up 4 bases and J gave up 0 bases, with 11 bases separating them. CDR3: CASSPGTSSYEQYF. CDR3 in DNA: TGCGCCAGCAGCCCCGGGACTTCCTCCTACGAGCAGTACTTC.

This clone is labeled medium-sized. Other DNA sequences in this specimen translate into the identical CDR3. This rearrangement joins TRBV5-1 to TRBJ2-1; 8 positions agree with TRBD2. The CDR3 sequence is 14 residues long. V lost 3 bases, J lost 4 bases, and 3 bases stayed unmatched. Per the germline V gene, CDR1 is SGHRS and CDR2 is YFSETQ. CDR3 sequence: CASSSAGGYNEQFF. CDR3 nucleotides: TGCGCCAGCAGCTCGGCGGGAGGTTACAATGAGCAGTTCTTC.

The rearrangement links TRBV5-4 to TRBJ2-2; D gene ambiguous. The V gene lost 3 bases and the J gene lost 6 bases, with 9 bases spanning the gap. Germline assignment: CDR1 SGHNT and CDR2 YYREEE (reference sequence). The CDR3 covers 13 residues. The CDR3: CASSSGPAGELFF. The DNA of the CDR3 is TGTGCCAGCAGCTCTGGGCCCGCCGGGGAGCTGTTTTTT.

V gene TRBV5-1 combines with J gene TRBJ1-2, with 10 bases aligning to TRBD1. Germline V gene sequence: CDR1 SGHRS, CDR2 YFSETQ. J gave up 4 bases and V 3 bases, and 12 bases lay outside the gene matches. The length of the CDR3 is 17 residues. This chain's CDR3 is CASSSPKTGGASYGYTF. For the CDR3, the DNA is TGCGCCAGCAGCTCCCCCAAGACAGGGGGCGCAAGCTATGGCTACACCTTC.

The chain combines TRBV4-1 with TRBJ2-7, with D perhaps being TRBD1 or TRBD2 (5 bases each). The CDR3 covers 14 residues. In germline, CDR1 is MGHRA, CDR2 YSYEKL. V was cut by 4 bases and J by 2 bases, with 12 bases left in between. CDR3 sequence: CASSPSPGPYEQYF. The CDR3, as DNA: TGCGCCAGCAGCCCCTCTCCGGGGCCCTACGAGCAGTACTTC.